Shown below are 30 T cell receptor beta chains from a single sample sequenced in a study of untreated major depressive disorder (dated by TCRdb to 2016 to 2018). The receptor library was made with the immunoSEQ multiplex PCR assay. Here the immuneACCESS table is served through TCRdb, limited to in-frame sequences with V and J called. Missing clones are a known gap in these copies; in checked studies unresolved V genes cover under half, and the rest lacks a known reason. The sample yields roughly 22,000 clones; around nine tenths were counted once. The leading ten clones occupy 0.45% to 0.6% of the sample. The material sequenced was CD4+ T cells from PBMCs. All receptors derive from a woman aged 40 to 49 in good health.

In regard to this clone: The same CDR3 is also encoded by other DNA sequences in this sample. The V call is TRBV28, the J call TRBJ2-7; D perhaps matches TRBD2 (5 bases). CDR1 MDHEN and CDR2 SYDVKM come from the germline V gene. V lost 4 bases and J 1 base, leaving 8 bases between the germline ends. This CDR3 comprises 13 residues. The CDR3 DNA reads TGTGCCAGCAGTTCGGACTCTTCCTACGAGCAGTACTTC. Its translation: CASSSDSSYEQYF.

This CDR3 is CASIGPPGTSGVDVTYEQYV. The CDR3 DNA reads TGCGCCAGCATCGGTCCCCCCGGGACTAGCGGGGTCGATGTAACCTACGAGCAGTACGTC. The rearrangement joins TRBV4-3 to TRBJ2-7; 13 bases map to TRBD2. V lost 7 bases, J lost 2 bases, and 20 bases stayed unmatched. The germline V gene has CDR1 LGHNA and CDR2 YSLEER. This CDR3 comprises 20 residues.

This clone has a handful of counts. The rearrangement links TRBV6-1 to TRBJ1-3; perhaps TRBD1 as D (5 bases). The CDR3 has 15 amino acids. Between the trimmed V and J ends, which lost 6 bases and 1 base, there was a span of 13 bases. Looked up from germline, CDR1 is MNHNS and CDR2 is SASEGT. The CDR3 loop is CASRRGDLSGNTIYF. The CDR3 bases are TGTGCCAGCAGGAGAGGGGATCTTTCTGGAAACACCATATATTTT.

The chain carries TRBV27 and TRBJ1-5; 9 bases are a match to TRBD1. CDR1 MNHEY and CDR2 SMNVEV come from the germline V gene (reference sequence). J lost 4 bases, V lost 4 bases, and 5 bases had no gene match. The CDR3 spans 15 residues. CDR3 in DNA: TGTGCCAGCAGTTCACTTGGGACAGGGAATCAGCCCCAGCATTTT. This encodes CASSSLGTGNQPQHF.

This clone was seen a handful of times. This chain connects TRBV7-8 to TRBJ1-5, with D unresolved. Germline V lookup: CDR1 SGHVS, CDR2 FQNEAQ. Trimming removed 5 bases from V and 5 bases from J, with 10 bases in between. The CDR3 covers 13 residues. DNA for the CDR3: TGTGCCAGCAGCGCCAGCTCTCATCAGCCCCAGCATTTT. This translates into CASSASSHQPQHF.

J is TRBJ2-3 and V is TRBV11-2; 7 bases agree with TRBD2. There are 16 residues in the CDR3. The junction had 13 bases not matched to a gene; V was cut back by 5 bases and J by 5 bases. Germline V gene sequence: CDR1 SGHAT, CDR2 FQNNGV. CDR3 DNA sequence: TGTGCCAGCAGCCAAGGGTGGCGGGAGCGAGAAGATACGCAGTATTTT. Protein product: CASSQGWREREDTQYF.

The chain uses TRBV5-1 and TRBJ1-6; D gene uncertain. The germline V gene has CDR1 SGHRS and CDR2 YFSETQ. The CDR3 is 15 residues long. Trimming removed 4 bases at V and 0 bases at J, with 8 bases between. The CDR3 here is CASSPVSSYNSPLHF. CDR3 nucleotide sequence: TGCGCCAGCAGCCCAGTCAGCTCCTATAATTCACCCCTCCACTTT.

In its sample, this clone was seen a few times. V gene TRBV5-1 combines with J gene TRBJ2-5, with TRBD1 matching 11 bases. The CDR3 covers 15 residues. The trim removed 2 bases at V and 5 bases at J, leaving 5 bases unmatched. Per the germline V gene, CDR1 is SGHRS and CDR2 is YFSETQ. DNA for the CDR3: TGCGCCAGCAGCTTAGGACAGGGGGCGGTGGAGACCCAGTACTTC. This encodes CASSLGQGAVETQYF. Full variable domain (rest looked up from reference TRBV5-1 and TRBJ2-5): KAGVTQTPRYLIKTRGQQVTLSCSPISGHRSVSWYQQTPGQGLQFLFEYFSETQRNKGNFPGRFSGRQFSNSRSEMNVSTLELGDSALYLCASSLGQGAVETQYFGPGTRLLVL.

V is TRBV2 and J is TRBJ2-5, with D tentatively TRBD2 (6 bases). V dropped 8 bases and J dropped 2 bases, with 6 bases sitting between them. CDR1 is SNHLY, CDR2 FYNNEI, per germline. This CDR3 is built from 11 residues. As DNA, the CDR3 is TGTGCCAGCGGGGGGCAAGAGACCCAGTACTTC. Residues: CASGGQETQYF.

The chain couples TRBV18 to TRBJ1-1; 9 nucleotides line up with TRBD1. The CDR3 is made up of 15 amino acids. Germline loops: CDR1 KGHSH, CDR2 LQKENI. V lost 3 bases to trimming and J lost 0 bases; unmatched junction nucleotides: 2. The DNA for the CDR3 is TGTGCCAGCTCACCGGGACAGGGCTTGAACACTGAAGCTTTCTTT. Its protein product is CASSPGQGLNTEAFF.

This CDR3 reads CASSLGPTQYF. The CDR3 DNA follows: TGTGCCAGCAGCTTAGGACCCACCCAGTACTTC. This rearrangement joins TRBV7-2 to TRBJ2-5; D gene uncertain. The CDR3 length is 11 residues. Germline values: CDR1 SGHTA, CDR2 FQGNSA. V lost 1 base and J 8 bases, leaving 5 bases between the germline ends.

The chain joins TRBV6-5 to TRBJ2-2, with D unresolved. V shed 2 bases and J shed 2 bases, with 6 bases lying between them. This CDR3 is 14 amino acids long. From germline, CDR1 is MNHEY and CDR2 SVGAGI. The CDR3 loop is CASSYPDNTGELFF. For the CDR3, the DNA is TGTGCCAGCAGTTACCCAGATAACACCGGGGAGCTGTTTTTT.

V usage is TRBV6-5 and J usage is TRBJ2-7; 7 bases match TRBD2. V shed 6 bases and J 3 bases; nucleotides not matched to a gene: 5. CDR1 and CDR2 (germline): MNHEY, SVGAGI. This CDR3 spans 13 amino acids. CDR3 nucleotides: TGTGCCAGCAGGTCCGGGGGGAGCTACGAGCAGTACTTC. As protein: CASRSGGSYEQYF.

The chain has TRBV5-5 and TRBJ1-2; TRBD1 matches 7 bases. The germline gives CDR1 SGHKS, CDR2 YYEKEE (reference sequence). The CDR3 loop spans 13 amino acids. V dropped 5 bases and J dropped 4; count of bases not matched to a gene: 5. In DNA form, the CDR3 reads TGTGCCAGCAGTTTACAGGGGACCTATGGCTACACCTTC. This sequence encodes CASSLQGTYGYTF. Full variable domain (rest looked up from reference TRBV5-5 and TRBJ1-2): DAGVTQSPTHLIKTRGQQVTLRCSPISGHKSVSWYQQVLGQGPQFIFQYYEKEERGRGNFPDRFSARQFPNYSSELNVNALLLGDSALYLCASSLQGTYGYTFGSGTRLTVV.

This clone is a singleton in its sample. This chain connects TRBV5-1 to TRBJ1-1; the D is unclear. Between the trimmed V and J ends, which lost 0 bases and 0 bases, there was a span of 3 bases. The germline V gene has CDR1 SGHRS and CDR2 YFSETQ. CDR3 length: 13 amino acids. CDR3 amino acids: CASSLEVNTEAFF. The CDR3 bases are TGCGCCAGCAGCTTGGAAGTGAACACTGAAGCTTTCTTT.

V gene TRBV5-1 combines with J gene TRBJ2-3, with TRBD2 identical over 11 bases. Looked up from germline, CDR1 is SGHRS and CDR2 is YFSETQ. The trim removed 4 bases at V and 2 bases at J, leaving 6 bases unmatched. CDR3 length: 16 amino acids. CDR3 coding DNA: TGCGCCAGCAGCCCCGGGACTAGCGGCCCCACAGATACGCAGTATTTT. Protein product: CASSPGTSGPTDTQYF.

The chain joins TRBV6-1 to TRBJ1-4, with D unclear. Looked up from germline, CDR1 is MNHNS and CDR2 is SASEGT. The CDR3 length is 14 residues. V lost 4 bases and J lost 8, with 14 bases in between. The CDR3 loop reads CASSVGPFVEKLFF. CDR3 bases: TGTGCCAGCAGTGTCGGGCCTTTTGTAGAAAAACTGTTTTTT.

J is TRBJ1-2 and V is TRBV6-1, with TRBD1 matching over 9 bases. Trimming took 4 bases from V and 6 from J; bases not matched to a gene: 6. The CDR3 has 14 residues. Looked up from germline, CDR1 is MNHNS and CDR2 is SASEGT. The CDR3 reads CASSAAGTGHGYTF. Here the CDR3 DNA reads TGTGCCAGCAGTGCGGCCGGGACAGGGCATGGCTACACCTTC.

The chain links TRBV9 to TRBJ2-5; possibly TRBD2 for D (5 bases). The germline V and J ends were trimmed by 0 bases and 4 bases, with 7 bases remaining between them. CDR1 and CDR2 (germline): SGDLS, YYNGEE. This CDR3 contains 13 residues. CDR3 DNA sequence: TGTGCCAGCAGCGTAGCGGCGGGAGAGACCCAGTACTTC. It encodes CASSVAAGETQYF.

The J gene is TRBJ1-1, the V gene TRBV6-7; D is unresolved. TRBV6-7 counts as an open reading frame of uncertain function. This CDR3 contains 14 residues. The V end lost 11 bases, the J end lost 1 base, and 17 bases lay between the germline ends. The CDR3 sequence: CAFGWVLKNTEAFF. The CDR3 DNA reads TGTGCCTTCGGATGGGTTCTAAAGAACACTGAAGCTTTCTTT.

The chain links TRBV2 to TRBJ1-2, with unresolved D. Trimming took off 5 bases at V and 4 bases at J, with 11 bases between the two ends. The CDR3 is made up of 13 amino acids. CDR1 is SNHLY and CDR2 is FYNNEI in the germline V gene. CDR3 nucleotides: TGTGCCAGCAGTCCACCCGACCCCTATGGCTACACCTTC. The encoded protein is CASSPPDPYGYTF.

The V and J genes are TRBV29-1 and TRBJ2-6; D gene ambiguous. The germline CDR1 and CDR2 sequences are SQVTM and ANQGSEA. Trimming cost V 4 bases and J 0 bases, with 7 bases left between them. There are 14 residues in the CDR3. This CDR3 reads CSVGQVSGANVLTF. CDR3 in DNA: TGCAGCGTTGGGCAGGTCTCTGGGGCCAACGTCCTGACTTTC.

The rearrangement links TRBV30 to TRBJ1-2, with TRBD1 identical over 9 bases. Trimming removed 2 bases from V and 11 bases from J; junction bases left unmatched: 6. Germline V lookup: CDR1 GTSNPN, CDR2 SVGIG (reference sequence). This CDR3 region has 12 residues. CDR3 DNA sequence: TGTGCCTGGAGTAGGGACAGGGAGAGATACACCTTC. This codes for CAWSRDRERYTF.

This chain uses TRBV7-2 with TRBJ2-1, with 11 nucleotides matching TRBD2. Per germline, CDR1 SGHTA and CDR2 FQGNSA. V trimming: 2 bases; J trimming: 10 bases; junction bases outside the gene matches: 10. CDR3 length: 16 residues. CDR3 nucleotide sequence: TGTGCCAGCAGCTTAATCCCTCTGACTAGCGGGGAGGAGCAGTTCTTC. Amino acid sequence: CASSLIPLTSGEEQFF.

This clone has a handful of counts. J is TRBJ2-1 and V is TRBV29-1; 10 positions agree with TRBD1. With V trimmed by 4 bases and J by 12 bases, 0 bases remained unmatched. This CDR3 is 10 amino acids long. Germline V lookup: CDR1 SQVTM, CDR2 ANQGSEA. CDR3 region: CSVGDRGQFF. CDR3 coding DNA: TGCAGCGTTGGGGACAGGGGGCAGTTCTTC.

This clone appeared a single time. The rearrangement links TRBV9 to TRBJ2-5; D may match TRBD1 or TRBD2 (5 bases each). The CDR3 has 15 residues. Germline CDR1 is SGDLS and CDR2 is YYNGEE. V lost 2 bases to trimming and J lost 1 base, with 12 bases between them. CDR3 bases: TGTGCCAGCAGCGTGGGGGAACGGGGCCAAGAGACCCAGTACTTC. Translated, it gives CASSVGERGQETQYF.

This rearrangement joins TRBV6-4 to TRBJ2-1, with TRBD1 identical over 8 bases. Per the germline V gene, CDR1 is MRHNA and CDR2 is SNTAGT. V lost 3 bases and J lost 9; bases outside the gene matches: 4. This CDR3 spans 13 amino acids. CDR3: CASSELRGLEQFF. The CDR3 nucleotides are TGTGCCAGCAGTGAACTCAGGGGGCTTGAGCAGTTCTTC.

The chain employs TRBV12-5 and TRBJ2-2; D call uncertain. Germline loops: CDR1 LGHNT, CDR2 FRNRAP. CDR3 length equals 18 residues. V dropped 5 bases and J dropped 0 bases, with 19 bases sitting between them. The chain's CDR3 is CASGPTIGIPANTGELFF. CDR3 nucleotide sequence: TGTGCTAGTGGTCCGACCATTGGGATTCCCGCGAACACCGGGGAGCTGTTTTTT.

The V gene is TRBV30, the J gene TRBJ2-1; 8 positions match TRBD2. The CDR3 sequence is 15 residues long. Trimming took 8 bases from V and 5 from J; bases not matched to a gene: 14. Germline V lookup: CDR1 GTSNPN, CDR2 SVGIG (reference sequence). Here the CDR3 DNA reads TGTGCCCTTAAAAGGTTGCTAGCGGGTAACAATGAGCAGTTCTTC. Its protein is CALKRLLAGNNEQFF. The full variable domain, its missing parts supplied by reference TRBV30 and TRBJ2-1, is SQTIHQWPATLVQPVGSPLSLECTVEGTSNPNLYWYRQAAGRGLQLLFYSVGIGQISSEVPQNLSASRPQDRQFILSSKKLLLSDSGFYLCALKRLLAGNNEQFFGPGTRLTVL.

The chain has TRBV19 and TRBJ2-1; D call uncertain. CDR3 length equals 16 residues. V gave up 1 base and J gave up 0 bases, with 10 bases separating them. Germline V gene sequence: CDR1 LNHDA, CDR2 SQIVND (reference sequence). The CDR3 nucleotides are TGTGCCAGTAGTATAGTGTACGGAAACTCCTACAATGAGCAGTTCTTC. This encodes CASSIVYGNSYNEQFF.